These T cell receptor beta chains were read from a single sample in a study of identical twins. TCRdb used MiXCR to reprocess the 5' RACE reads, holding one entry per CDR3 protein. The top ten hold less than 0.35% of the sample, which has more than 1.5 million distinct CDR3 sequences, around a third seen once. Sample: cord blood. The receptor set was obtained from a newborn girl in good health. Both conserved end residues are trimmed from each CDR3. The D gene is left open where the match is weak.

d_gene | len | v_gene | CDR3aa
NA | 14 | TRBV5-4 | ASSFRGVKMSYEQY
TRBD1 | 12 | TRBV10-2 | ASRNDRGHEKLF
NA | 13 | TRBV13 | ASSLVLTGNTEAF
NA | 14 | TRBV12-3/TRBV12-4 | ASSLAGGHFNQPQH
NA | 13 | TRBV10-2 | ASSGETGSGNTIY
NA | 12 | TRBV20-1 | SASRGTNTGELF
NA | 13 | TRBV24-1 | ATSDTKSSYNEQF
TRBD2 | 15 | TRBV5-1 | ASSLGYSAGGPNEQY
TRBD1 | 12 | TRBV29-1 | SVAGTATNEKLF
TRBD2 | 13 | TRBV20-1 | SATRPSGSGYEQY
TRBD2 | 12 | TRBV29-1 | SVDGGRAYNEQY
NA | 11 | TRBV9 | ASSVGGLYGYT
NA | 13 | TRBV4-2 | ASSQAPRVEETQY
NA | 11 | TRBV5-5 | ASSLASETEAF
TRBD1 | 14 | TRBV5-1 | ASSLVTGTGQETQY
NA | 11 | TRBV12-3/TRBV12-4 | ASSPIGSYEQY
TRBD2 | 13 | TRBV5-1 | ASSLPREWYNEQY
NA | 11 | TRBV18 | ASSRVEHYEQY
NA | 12 | TRBV5-1 | ASSLLGQNYGYT
TRBD2 | 11 | TRBV6-1 | VASGRAKNIQY
NA | 13 | TRBV5-1 | ASSTGPILDQPQH
NA | 10 | TRBV4-1 | ASSQVGDGYT
TRBD1 | 16 | TRBV27 | ASSLSWDRGRTNEKLF
TRBD2 | 13 | TRBV12-3/TRBV12-4 | ASSSPGGGFNEQF